These T cell receptor beta chains were read from a single sample in a study of Tregs in tolerant kidney transplant recipients. This table comes from immunoSEQ multiplex PCR, and its TCRdb copy is limited to in-frame clones, with some not included. The sample yields around 50,000 clones, about 90% seen once. The sample consisted of CD8+ T cells from blood (PBMCs), taken 24 months after the transplant. The origin of the receptors is a human patient who received a combined kidney and bone marrow transplant. A subset of T cells may come from the graft donor. Each CDR3 is given with its conserved first and last residue. The D gene is left open where the match is weak. Clone size appears in some rows only: once, few, many, or a class for an expanded clone.

abundance: .
len: 14
j_gene: TRBJ2-7
v_gene: TRBV5-4
d_gene: .
CDR3nt: TGTGCCAGCAGCTTCATAAGTAGAGCATACGAGCAGTACTTC
CDR3aa: CASSFISRAYEQYF

abundance: .
len: 14
j_gene: TRBJ2-3
v_gene: TRBV25-1
d_gene: .
CDR3nt: TGTGCCAGCGCCGTCGTTGAGAGGGAAGATACGCAGTATTTT
CDR3aa: CASAVVEREDTQYF

abundance: .
len: 15
j_gene: TRBJ2-1
v_gene: TRBV5-4
d_gene: TRBD2
CDR3nt: TGTGCCAGCAGCGCGTCGCGGGGGGATCACAGTCAGCAGTTCTTC
CDR3aa: CASSASRGDHSQQFF

abundance: .
len: 15
j_gene: TRBJ2-7
v_gene: TRBV13
d_gene: .
CDR3nt: TGTGCCAGCAGCGACGGGATGAGGCTTTCCTACGAGCAGTACTTC
CDR3aa: CASSDGMRLSYEQYF

abundance: .
len: 13
j_gene: TRBJ1-2
v_gene: TRBV7-9
d_gene: .
CDR3nt: TGTGCCAGCAGCTCGACAGCATTTTATGGCTACACCTTC
CDR3aa: CASSSTAFYGYTF

abundance: .
len: 13
j_gene: TRBJ1-2
v_gene: TRBV11-2
d_gene: .
CDR3nt: TGTGCCAGCAGCTTGTTGGCTAGCTATGGCTACACCTTC
CDR3aa: CASSLLASYGYTF

abundance: .
len: 16
j_gene: TRBJ2-3
v_gene: TRBV19
d_gene: TRBD2
CDR3nt: TGTGCCAGTAGTATAGCCCTAGCGGGGGCTTGGGATACGCAGTATTTT
CDR3aa: CASSIALAGAWDTQYF

abundance: few
len: 14
j_gene: TRBJ1-2
v_gene: TRBV29-1
d_gene: .
CDR3nt: TGCAGCGTCGAGAATAAAGATCGAAACTATGGCTACACCTTC
CDR3aa: CSVENKDRNYGYTF

abundance: .
len: 16
j_gene: TRBJ1-2
v_gene: TRBV7-9
d_gene: .
CDR3nt: TGTGCCAGCAGCCCCGGCGGGGGGCAGGAGGGGTATGGCTACACCTTC
CDR3aa: CASSPGGGQEGYGYTF

abundance: .
len: 16
j_gene: TRBJ2-1
v_gene: TRBV7-9
d_gene: .
CDR3nt: TGTGCCAGCAGCCCCAGGGACAACGTACTTTACAATGAGCAGTTCTTC
CDR3aa: CASSPRDNVLYNEQFF

abundance: .
len: 17
j_gene: TRBJ1-2
v_gene: TRBV7-3
d_gene: TRBD1
CDR3nt: TGTGCCAGCAGCTTAGTAGGCCGACAGGGGGAGGAATATGGCTACACCTTC
CDR3aa: CASSLVGRQGEEYGYTF

abundance: once
len: 14
j_gene: TRBJ2-5
v_gene: TRBV27
d_gene: TRBD1
CDR3nt: TGTGCCAGCGCCCCATTACAGGGGGAAGAGACCCAGTACTTC
CDR3aa: CASAPLQGEETQYF

abundance: once
len: 10
j_gene: TRBJ1-1
v_gene: TRBV6-5
d_gene: .
CDR3nt: TGTGCCAGCATCGGCACTGAAGCTTTCTTT
CDR3aa: CASIGTEAFF

abundance: .
len: 14
j_gene: TRBJ2-5
v_gene: TRBV13
d_gene: .
CDR3nt: TGTGCCAGCCAATCACGGGGACTCATGGAGACCCAGTACTTC
CDR3aa: CASQSRGLMETQYF

abundance: once
len: 14
j_gene: TRBJ1-2
v_gene: TRBV5-1
d_gene: TRBD1
CDR3nt: TGCGCCAGCTTCCATCCGGGACAGGGTGACGGCTACACCTTC
CDR3aa: CASFHPGQGDGYTF

abundance: .
len: 13
j_gene: TRBJ1-1
v_gene: TRBV19
d_gene: .
CDR3nt: TGTGCCAGTAGTGAGGCGGGTTGGGCTGACGCTTTCTTT
CDR3aa: CASSEAGWADAFF

abundance: .
len: 17
j_gene: TRBJ2-1
v_gene: TRBV7-7
d_gene: TRBD2
CDR3nt: TGTGCCAGCAGCCCGTACCTAGCGGGAGCGTGGGACAATGAGCAGTTCTTC
CDR3aa: CASSPYLAGAWDNEQFF

abundance: .
len: 16
j_gene: TRBJ1-5
v_gene: TRBV5-1
d_gene: .
CDR3nt: TGCGCCAGCAGCTTGAGTATTAGTGCCTTTAATCAGCCCCAGCATTTT
CDR3aa: CASSLSISAFNQPQHF

abundance: .
len: 18
j_gene: TRBJ2-5
v_gene: TRBV9
d_gene: TRBD2
CDR3nt: TGTGCCAGCAGCCCCAGGACTAGCGGGGGGGCCTTTGATGAGACCCAGTACTTC
CDR3aa: CASSPRTSGGAFDETQYF

abundance: .
len: 14
j_gene: TRBJ2-7
v_gene: TRBV5-5
d_gene: .
CDR3nt: TGTGCCAGCAGCTTGCTTGGTAACACCTACGAGCAGTACTTC
CDR3aa: CASSLLGNTYEQYF

abundance: once
len: 15
j_gene: TRBJ2-7
v_gene: TRBV5-8
d_gene: TRBD2
CDR3nt: TGTGCCAGCAGCTTGACTAGCGGGGGGGCCTACGAGCAGTACTTC
CDR3aa: CASSLTSGGAYEQYF

abundance: .
len: 17
j_gene: TRBJ2-1
v_gene: TRBV9
d_gene: TRBD2
CDR3nt: TGTGCCAGCAGCGGAAAAGCTAGCGGGAGTGGTTGGGATGAGCAGTTCTTC
CDR3aa: CASSGKASGSGWDEQFF

abundance: .
len: 15
j_gene: TRBJ2-1
v_gene: TRBV5-4
d_gene: TRBD2
CDR3nt: TGTGCCAGCAGCCAGGGACTAGCGGGGGGTTTTGAGCAGTTCTTC
CDR3aa: CASSQGLAGGFEQFF

abundance: .
len: 14
j_gene: TRBJ1-2
v_gene: TRBV28
d_gene: TRBD1
CDR3nt: TGTGCCAGCAGTTTGGTAGGGGGCGGCTATGGCTACACCTTC
CDR3aa: CASSLVGGGYGYTF

abundance: few
len: 14
j_gene: TRBJ2-3
v_gene: TRBV6-5
d_gene: TRBD2
CDR3nt: TGTGCCAGCTCGCTAGCGGGGGTCACAGATACGCAGTATTTT
CDR3aa: CASSLAGVTDTQYF

abundance: .
len: 16
j_gene: TRBJ2-1
v_gene: TRBV4-1
d_gene: .
CDR3nt: TGCGCCAGCAGCCAAGATCCAAGCCTATCCTACAATGAGCAGTTCTTC
CDR3aa: CASSQDPSLSYNEQFF

abundance: once
len: 14
j_gene: TRBJ2-5
v_gene: TRBV28
d_gene: TRBD1
CDR3nt: TGTGCCAGCAGTTCGGGACAGCGTCAAGAGACCCAGTACTTC
CDR3aa: CASSSGQRQETQYF

abundance: .
len: 15
j_gene: TRBJ2-3
v_gene: TRBV9
d_gene: .
CDR3nt: TGTGCCAGCAGCACTGGGGGGGGCCACACAGATACGCAGTATTTT
CDR3aa: CASSTGGGHTDTQYF

abundance: .
len: 14
j_gene: TRBJ1-6
v_gene: TRBV30
d_gene: TRBD1
CDR3nt: TGTGCCTGGAATGCGGGACAGGGGAATTCCCCCCTCCACTTT
CDR3aa: CAWNAGQGNSPLHF

abundance: .
len: 16
j_gene: TRBJ2-7
v_gene: TRBV7-2
d_gene: .
CDR3nt: TGTGCCAGCAGCCCCGGTCCGGGGTTCCTCTCCTACGAGCAGTACTTC
CDR3aa: CASSPGPGFLSYEQYF

abundance: .
len: 14
j_gene: TRBJ2-2
v_gene: TRBV4-2
d_gene: .
CDR3nt: TGTGCCAGCAGCCAAGTCACAGCATCCGGGGAGCTGTTTTTT
CDR3aa: CASSQVTASGELFF

abundance: .
len: 14
j_gene: TRBJ2-7
v_gene: TRBV27
d_gene: .
CDR3nt: TGTGCCAGCAGTTTAACCTCGCTATCCTACGAGCAGTACTTC
CDR3aa: CASSLTSLSYEQYF

abundance: .
len: 15
j_gene: TRBJ2-5
v_gene: TRBV7-3
d_gene: TRBD1
CDR3nt: TGTGCCAGCAGCTTAAACCCGGACAGGGGCGAGACCCAGTACTTC
CDR3aa: CASSLNPDRGETQYF

abundance: .
len: 16
j_gene: TRBJ2-7
v_gene: TRBV7-9
d_gene: TRBD1
CDR3nt: TGTGCCAGCAGCTTAGTGGATGGGACAGGGTCCTACGAGCAGTACTTC
CDR3aa: CASSLVDGTGSYEQYF

abundance: .
len: 15
j_gene: TRBJ2-1
v_gene: TRBV7-6
d_gene: TRBD2
CDR3nt: TGTGCCAGCAGCATCCTAGCGGGGGGCTCATATGAGCAGTTCTTC
CDR3aa: CASSILAGGSYEQFF

abundance: .
len: 15
j_gene: TRBJ1-5
v_gene: TRBV4-1
d_gene: .
CDR3nt: TGCGCCAGCAGCCCCGGGGAATGGAGCAATCAGCCCCAGCATTTT
CDR3aa: CASSPGEWSNQPQHF

abundance: .
len: 13
j_gene: TRBJ2-7
v_gene: TRBV19
d_gene: TRBD1
CDR3nt: TGTGCCAGTAGTGCGACAGGGATCTACGAGCAGTACTTC
CDR3aa: CASSATGIYEQYF

abundance: .
len: 15
j_gene: TRBJ2-7
v_gene: TRBV5-6
d_gene: TRBD1
CDR3nt: TGTGCCAGCAGCTTGGCGGGACAGGGATCACACGAGCAGTACTTC
CDR3aa: CASSLAGQGSHEQYF

abundance: .
len: 15
j_gene: TRBJ2-7
v_gene: TRBV15
d_gene: .
CDR3nt: TGTGCCACCAGCAGCCCCGGGGGAGGTAGCTACGAGCAGTACTTC
CDR3aa: CATSSPGGGSYEQYF

abundance: .
len: 17
j_gene: TRBJ2-3
v_gene: TRBV7-2
d_gene: TRBD2
CDR3nt: TGTGCCAGCAGCTTAGCTTCTAGCGGGAGGTGGTGGGATACGCAGTATTTT
CDR3aa: CASSLASSGRWWDTQYF

abundance: few
len: 14
j_gene: TRBJ2-7
v_gene: TRBV27
d_gene: TRBD2
CDR3nt: TGTGCCAGCAGTCTCGGGAGGCCTTCACACGAGCAGTACTTC
CDR3aa: CASSLGRPSHEQYF

abundance: .
len: 16
j_gene: TRBJ2-7
v_gene: TRBV4-1
d_gene: .
CDR3nt: TGCGCCAGCAGCCAAGCTTCGGCAGGTACCTCCTACGAGCAGTACTTC
CDR3aa: CASSQASAGTSYEQYF

abundance: .
len: 15
j_gene: TRBJ2-7
v_gene: TRBV11-2
d_gene: .
CDR3nt: TGTGCCAGCAGCTTAGCGCGGGGCCCCTTATACGAGCAGTACTTC
CDR3aa: CASSLARGPLYEQYF

abundance: .
len: 14
j_gene: TRBJ1-3
v_gene: TRBV5-6
d_gene: TRBD1
CDR3nt: TGTGCCAGCAGCTTCAGGACAGGGGGAAACACCATATATTTT
CDR3aa: CASSFRTGGNTIYF

abundance: .
len: 13
j_gene: TRBJ1-2
v_gene: TRBV6-5
d_gene: .
CDR3nt: TGTGCCAGCAGTTACTTCAGTAACTATGGCTACACCTTC
CDR3aa: CASSYFSNYGYTF

abundance: .
len: 14
j_gene: TRBJ2-3
v_gene: TRBV28
d_gene: .
CDR3nt: TGTGCCAGCACCCGCTCCGGGAGCACAGATACGCAGTATTTT
CDR3aa: CASTRSGSTDTQYF

abundance: few
len: 14
j_gene: TRBJ2-7
v_gene: TRBV7-6
d_gene: TRBD1
CDR3nt: TGTGCCAGCAGCGGACAGGTTAGCTCCTACGAGCAGTACTTC
CDR3aa: CASSGQVSSYEQYF

abundance: .
len: 13
j_gene: TRBJ2-2
v_gene: TRBV4-3
d_gene: .
CDR3nt: TGCGCCAGCAGCCAATACGGACATAGGGAGCTGTTTTTT
CDR3aa: CASSQYGHRELFF

abundance: .
len: 15
j_gene: TRBJ2-1
v_gene: TRBV7-2
d_gene: .
CDR3nt: TGTGCCAGCCGAGCCTTACAGGAGCTGGGAAATGAGCAGTTCTTC
CDR3aa: CASRALQELGNEQFF

abundance: once
len: 13
j_gene: TRBJ2-1
v_gene: TRBV29-1
d_gene: TRBD2
CDR3nt: TGCAGCGCTTCTAGCGGGGAACACAATGAGCAGTTCTTC
CDR3aa: CSASSGEHNEQFF

abundance: .
len: 13
j_gene: TRBJ2-7
v_gene: TRBV6-5
d_gene: .
CDR3nt: TGTGCCAGCAGTTACTCCTCCTCCTACGAGCAGTACTTC
CDR3aa: CASSYSSSYEQYF

abundance: .
len: 15
j_gene: TRBJ1-1
v_gene: TRBV6-1
d_gene: TRBD1
CDR3nt: TGTGCCAGCAGTGAACCGAGACAGGGGTTCACTGAAGCTTTCTTT
CDR3aa: CASSEPRQGFTEAFF